One and the same sample provided the 23 T cell receptor beta chains below, sequenced in a study of blood T cell repertoires in COVID-19 (dated by TCRdb to the early 2020s). The library came from the immunoSEQ multiplex PCR assay. TCRdb obtained this table from immuneACCESS and retained in-frame rearrangements with V and J assigned. These tables miss some clones; where compared with another copy, unresolved V genes account for less than half of the shortfall, and the remainder is unexplained. The table for this sample lists about 80,000 clones; approximately 76% of them were counted only once. About 17% of the sample goes to the ten largest clones. Sequenced sample: peripheral blood. The receptors come from a man between 65 and 80 years old with active or convalescent COVID-19.

The chain has TRBV5-4 and TRBJ2-2; 10 bases match TRBD1. J gave up 3 bases and V 3 bases, and 2 bases lay outside the gene matches. Germline CDR1 is SGHNT and CDR2 is YYREEE (reference sequence). This CDR3 is built from 15 residues. CDR3 coding DNA: TGTGCCAGCAGCTCCGGGACAGGGGACACCGGGGAGCTGTTTTTT. Residues: CASSSGTGDTGELFF.

The chain combines TRBV4-1 with TRBJ2-1; a weak D match, TRBD1 (6 bases). Trimming removed 3 bases from V and 6 bases from J, with 15 bases in between. This CDR3 comprises 15 residues. Germline V gives CDR1 MGHRA, CDR2 YSYEKL. CDR3 residues: CASSHQGPGSNEQFF. In nucleotides, the CDR3 is TGCGCCAGCAGCCACCAGGGGCCGGGCTCCAATGAGCAGTTCTTC.

The chain is built from TRBV7-2 and TRBJ1-1, with 7 bases matching TRBD1. The CDR3 sequence is 16 residues long. Germline lookup yields CDR1 SGHTA and CDR2 FQGNSA. After removal of 2 bases from V and 0 bases from J, the junction contained 6 bases not matched to a gene. In DNA, the CDR3 is TGTGCCAGCAGCTTATATCTGGGACAGATGAACACTGAAGCTTTCTTT. It yields the protein CASSLYLGQMNTEAFF.

The gene calls are TRBV7-2 and TRBJ2-3; 9 bases map to TRBD2. V lost 2 bases and J lost 3; bases outside the gene matches: 6. Germline V gives CDR1 SGHTA, CDR2 FQGNSA. The length of the CDR3 is 16 residues. This CDR3 is CASSLTAGGQTDTQYF. The CDR3 DNA follows: TGTGCCAGCAGCTTAACCGCGGGGGGGCAAACAGATACGCAGTATTTT.

This clone was found a few times. This chain connects TRBV11-1 to TRBJ2-3; 8 nucleotides agree with TRBD2. Per germline, CDR1 SGHAT and CDR2 FQDESV (reference sequence). The CDR3 is 15 amino acids. Losses at the gene ends were 6 bases for V and 6 bases for J; bases not matched to a gene: 11. CDR3 DNA: TGTGCCAGCAGTTTTGAAGCGGGGGAGGTGGATACGCAGTATTTT. Its protein product is CASSFEAGEVDTQYF.

V is TRBV2 and J is TRBJ1-2; no definite D call. The CDR3 is 11 residues long. The V gene's germline CDR1 is SNHLY and CDR2 FYNNEI. V was pared by 5 bases and J by 4 bases, with 5 bases between. The CDR3 is CASSPSYGYTF. CDR3 nucleotide sequence: TGTGCCAGCAGTCCCTCCTATGGCTACACCTTC.

The chain combines TRBV2 with TRBJ2-7; TRBD2 is a possible D gene (6 bases). This CDR3 is built from 13 residues. Germline V gene data show CDR1 as SNHLY and CDR2 as FYNNEI. V lost 7 bases to trimming and J lost 6 bases, with 16 bases between them. The CDR3 region is CASKFGTSSEQYF. CDR3 in DNA: TGTGCCAGCAAATTCGGGACTTCCAGCGAGCAGTACTTC.

In DNA, the CDR3 is TGTGCCATCAGCGCACGGGATCGCACCGGGGAGCTGTTTTTT. Residues: CAISARDRTGELFF. The chain has TRBV10-3 and TRBJ2-2; D might be TRBD2 (5 bases). The V end was cut by 6 bases, the J end by 4 bases, with 12 bases between. Germline CDR1 reads ENHRY; CDR2 reads SYGVKD. The CDR3 is 14 amino acids.

V and J are TRBV12-1 and TRBJ2-1; no DNA check was done on the table's D call, TRBD2. TRBV12-1 is reported as a pseudogene. CDR3 size: 14 residues. CDR3 loop: CASSWPGRFNEQFF. The CDR3 nucleotides are TGTGCCAGCAGCTGGCCCGGGAGGTTCAATGAGCAGTTCTTC.

This clone was seen more than once but under ten times. This chain joins TRBV28 and TRBJ1-2; perhaps TRBD1 as D (5 bases). Germline-derived CDR1 and CDR2 are MDHEN and SYDVKM. This CDR3 spans 15 amino acids. The V and J ends lost 6 bases and 7 bases respectively, with 21 bases between them. The CDR3 region is CASSLDPRGIGGYTF. Here the CDR3 DNA reads TGTGCCAGCAGCCTTGACCCCCGGGGGATTGGTGGCTACACCTTC.

This clone has just a few counts. The chain combines TRBV2 with TRBJ1-5, with D hard to call. In germline, CDR1 is SNHLY, CDR2 FYNNEI. V lost 10 bases and J 4 bases, leaving 14 bases between the germline ends. This CDR3 comprises 13 residues. The CDR3 DNA is TGTGCCACTCAGGAGGAAAATAATCAGCCCCAGCATTTT. Translating gives CATQEENNQPQHF. The full variable domain, in which reference TRBV2 and TRBJ1-5 provide the parts outside the CDR3, is EPEVTQTPSHQVTQMGQEVILRCVPISNHLYFYWYRQILGQKVEFLVSFYNNEISEKSEIFDDQFSVERPDGSNFTLKIRSTKLEDSAMYFCATQEENNQPQHFGDGTRLSIL.

This clone was recorded once. This sequence joins TRBV14 and TRBJ2-7; D is perhaps TRBD1 (6 bases). The V gene lost 6 bases and the J gene lost 0 bases, with 12 bases spanning the gap. Germline V gene data show CDR1 as SGHDN and CDR2 as FVKESK. The length of the CDR3 is 14 residues. CDR3 sequence (DNA): TGTGCCAGCAGGGCTACAGGGAGCTCCTACGAGCAGTACTTC. This encodes CASRATGSSYEQYF.

The chain joins TRBV12-3 or TRBV12-4 to TRBJ2-7; 8 nucleotides align to TRBD2. Trimming cost V 8 bases and J 7 bases; bases outside gene matches: 10. The CDR3 sequence is 13 residues long. This CDR3 is CASRVAGTREQYF. The DNA for the CDR3 is TGTGCCAGCCGCGTAGCGGGGACAAGGGAGCAGTACTTC.

This chain connects TRBV4-1 to TRBJ1-5; D is uncertain. V lost 0 bases, J lost 5 bases, and 5 bases lay in between. This CDR3 contains 13 residues. Looked up from germline, CDR1 is MGHRA and CDR2 is YSYEKL. CDR3 nucleotide sequence: TGCGCCAGCAGCCAAGATCATGATCAGCCCCAGCATTTT. This translates into CASSQDHDQPQHF.

V usage is TRBV11-3 and J usage is TRBJ2-1; tentatively, D is TRBD2 (5 bases). Per the germline V gene, CDR1 is SGHNT and CDR2 is YENEEA. V lost 1 base and J lost 4, with 5 bases in between. This CDR3 comprises 13 residues. In nucleotides, the CDR3 is TGTGCCAGCAGCTTAGGGACTTACAATGAGCAGTTCTTC. Translation gives CASSLGTYNEQFF.

The genes are TRBV7-9 and TRBJ1-5, with D perhaps matching TRBD1 (6 bases). CDR3 length: 16 amino acids. CDR1 is SEHNR and CDR2 is FQNEAQ in the germline V gene (reference sequence). V lost 6 bases to trimming and J lost 4 bases, with 19 bases between them. CDR3 sequence reads: CASSSGRRGGNQPQHF. The DNA for the CDR3 is TGTGCCAGCAGTTCCGGTCGCAGGGGTGGAAATCAGCCCCAGCATTTT.

The genes are TRBV9 and TRBJ2-4; possibly TRBD1 for D (5 bases). Deletions cut 4 bases from V and 0 bases from J, with 14 bases between. Germline V gene lookup returns CDR1 SGDLS and CDR2 YYNGEE. CDR3 length equals 16 residues. The CDR3: CASSPDSPAAKNIQYF. The CDR3 bases are TGTGCCAGCAGCCCAGACAGCCCAGCAGCCAAAAACATTCAGTACTTC.

The V and J genes are TRBV7-9 and TRBJ2-7; TRBD2 might be the D (5 bases). This CDR3 comprises 13 residues. Deletions cut 3 bases from V and 4 bases from J, with 10 bases between. Germline CDR1 SEHNR, CDR2 FQNEAQ (reference sequence). This chain's CDR3 is CASSLSGLYEQYF. The CDR3 region has the DNA TGTGCCAGCAGCTTGAGCGGACTGTACGAGCAGTACTTC.

This rearrangement joins TRBV12-5 to TRBJ2-1, with 12 bases lining up with TRBD1. The germline V gene has CDR1 LGHNT and CDR2 FRNRAP. The CDR3 has 15 amino acids. V lost 6 bases, J lost 2 bases, and 2 bases stayed unmatched. This chain's CDR3 is CASGGTGGAYNEQFF. The CDR3 DNA reads TGTGCTAGTGGCGGGACAGGGGGCGCCTACAATGAGCAGTTCTTC.

This CDR3 is CASSPSTASSGNTIYF. DNA of the CDR3: TGTGCCAGCTCACCCTCGACAGCTAGCTCTGGAAACACCATATATTTT. This chain links TRBV18 with TRBJ1-3; D possibly corresponds to TRBD1 (5 bases). Germline V gene sequence: CDR1 KGHSH, CDR2 LQKENI. V lost 3 bases to trimming and J lost 0 bases, with 12 bases between them. This CDR3 is 16 amino acids long.

The chain employs TRBV24-1 and TRBJ2-3, with TRBD1 matching 9 bases. Per the germline V gene, CDR1 is KGHDR and CDR2 is SFDVKD. The CDR3 length is 14 residues. V lost 6 bases, J lost 4 bases, and 4 bases stayed unmatched. The CDR3 loop reads CATSSRQGADTQYF. The CDR3 DNA reads TGTGCCACCAGTTCTCGACAGGGGGCAGATACGCAGTATTTT.

This clone was detected only once. The chain recombines TRBV5-1 with TRBJ2-5; 9 nucleotides align to TRBD1. The V gene's germline CDR1 is SGHRS and CDR2 YFSETQ. The CDR3 spans 15 residues. V gave up 4 bases and J gave up 1 base; unmatched junction bases: 5. The DNA of the CDR3 is TGCGCCAGCAGCCCTGGACAGGGGAGCCAAGAGACCCAGTACTTC. Residues: CASSPGQGSQETQYF. Full variable domain (remainder filled in from reference TRBV5-1 and TRBJ2-5): KAGVTQTPRYLIKTRGQQVTLSCSPISGHRSVSWYQQTPGQGLQFLFEYFSETQRNKGNFPGRFSGRQFSNSRSEMNVSTLELGDSALYLCASSPGQGSQETQYFGPGTRLLVL.

The chain combines TRBV5-1 with TRBJ2-5; possibly TRBD1 for D (5 bases). The CDR3 contains 14 residues. The ends were cut back, 3 bases at V and 1 base at J, with 10 bases in the middle. From germline, CDR1 is SGHRS and CDR2 YFSETQ. The CDR3 DNA reads as TGCGCCAGCAGCTATCCAGGGTTCCAAGAGACCCAGTACTTC. Its protein product is CASSYPGFQETQYF.